This is a list of T cell receptor beta chains from one sample in a study of T cells in Graves' hyperthyroidism and ophthalmopathy. TCRdb passed the multiplex PCR reads through MiXCR, listing each CDR3 protein once. The table includes about 300,000 distinct CDR3 sequences, approximately 12% detected once. Sample: blood. The receptor set was obtained from a woman in her twenties or thirties with Graves' hyperthyroidism that later progressed to Graves' ophthalmopathy. Each CDR3 is given with its conserved first and last residue. A D gene is named only where the DNA matches it firmly. The size of a clone is reported for some rows only, either as once, few or many, or as a class for expanded clones.

D gene	J gene	V gene	clone size	CDR3 DNA	CDR3 protein
.	TRBJ2-5	TRBV9	few	TGTGCCAGCAGCGCTGGCTCAGGGATGAGGGAGACCCAGTACTTC	CASSAGSGMRETQYF
TRBD2	TRBJ2-5	TRBV5-1	.	TGCGCCAGCAGCTTGGAATGGCTAGCGGAGATGCTAGAGACCCAGTACTTC	CASSLEWLAEMLETQYF
.	TRBJ2-5	TRBV5-6	many	TGTGCCAGCAGCTTGATGGTCGATTCCTACCAAGAGACCCAGTACTTC	CASSLMVDSYQETQYF
.	TRBJ2-3	TRBV6-2/TRBV6-3	few	TGTGCCAGCAGTTACTCGAACGGGGGCACAGATACGCAGTATTTT	CASSYSNGGTDTQYF
TRBD1	TRBJ1-2	TRBV5-6	many	TGTGCCAGCAGTTTGATGACGACAGGGGCCAACGGCTACACCTTC	CASSLMTTGANGYTF
.	TRBJ2-3	TRBV3-2	many	TGTGCCAGCAGCCAATGCTCGGGACTAGCGGGTTCGGAAGATACGCAGTATTTT	CASSQCSGLAGSEDTQYF
.	TRBJ2-2	TRBV4-1	few	TGCGCCAGCAGCCAAGGACTGGGTGGACGGAAGGGGATCGGCGGGGAGCTGTTTTTT	CASSQGLGGRKGIGGELFF
.	TRBJ1-2	TRBV2	many	TGTGCCAGCCGTGGACAGAACTATGGCTACACCTTC	CASRGQNYGYTF
.	TRBJ2-1	TRBV2	many	TGTGCCGCCCAAAAGCGAGGCTCCTACAATGAGCAGTTCTTC	CAAQKRGSYNEQFF
.	TRBJ1-6	TRBV27	many	.	CASSFGEGDNSPLHF
TRBD2	TRBJ2-1	TRBV18	many	TGTGCCAGCTCACTCCAAACTAGCGGGAGGATAAATGAGCAGTTCTTC	CASSLQTSGRINEQFF
.	TRBJ2-1	TRBV4-1	few	TGCGCCAGCAGCCAAAGACCCCCGCAGTCCGGGAGCAATGAGCAGTTCTTC	CASSQRPPQSGSNEQFF
.	TRBJ1-1	TRBV7-9	many	TGTGCCAGCAGCTTAGTACGGACTGAAGCTTTCTTT	CASSLVRTEAFF
.	TRBJ2-5	TRBV2	many	TGTGCCACCCGCTTTGAGGGTCCCCACTACTTC	CATRFEGPHYF
.	TRBJ2-1	TRBV7-2	many	TGTGCCAGCAGCTTAACGAGCACTAGCCTGAGCTCCTACAATGAGCAGTTCTTC	CASSLTSTSLSSYNEQFF
.	TRBJ2-4	TRBV14	few	TGTGCCAGCAGCCAAGAACAGGGTCTAAACATTCAGTACTTC	CASSQEQGLNIQYF
.	TRBJ1-2	TRBV11-2	many	TGTGCCAGCAGCCCATCGGGGTACTATGGCTACACCTTC	CASSPSGYYGYTF
.	TRBJ1-1	TRBV20-1	many	TGCAGTGCTAGAGATGACAGAATCCTGAACACTGAAGCTTTCTTT	CSARDDRILNTEAFF
.	TRBJ2-1	TRBV20-1	many	TGCAGTGCTCCGGGGGACTTCACGAGCTCCTACAATGAGCAGTTCTTC	CSAPGDFTSSYNEQFF
TRBD2	TRBJ2-5	TRBV29-1	many	TGCAGCGCCCTACCTGGTAGCGGGAGGGCCAGAGGAGAGACCCAGTACTTC	CSALPGSGRARGETQYF
TRBD2	TRBJ2-3	TRBV30	few	TGTGCCTGGAGTGTTACTAGCGGGAGGGTAGATACGCAGTATTTT	CAWSVTSGRVDTQYF
TRBD2	TRBJ2-7	TRBV7-8	many	TGTGCCAGCAGCTTACCCGGGGGTAGCGGGATCTACGAGCAGTACTTC	CASSLPGGSGIYEQYF
TRBD1	TRBJ1-5	TRBV7-6	.	TGTGCCAGCAGCCCACAGGGGTTCAATCAGCCCCAGCATTTT	CASSPQGFNQPQHF
TRBD2	TRBJ2-1	TRBV28	many	TGTGCCAGCAGTCTTATAGGACTAGCGGGCATACCTAGCTCCTACAATGAGCAGTTCTTC	CASSLIGLAGIPSSYNEQFF
.	TRBJ2-7	TRBV11-2	.	TGTGCCAGCAGCCACCCGGACTCGACCTACGAGCAGTACTTC	CASSHPDSTYEQYF
TRBD2	TRBJ2-5	TRBV29-1	many	TGCAGCGTGTGGGGGAGGGACCAAGAGACCCAGTACTTC	CSVWGRDQETQYF
.	TRBJ1-3	TRBV29-1	few	TGCAGCGCCTCGGTCGGCTCCTCTGGAAACACCATATATTTT	CSASVGSSGNTIYF
.	TRBJ1-2	TRBV16	few	TGTGCCAGCAGCCAATCGGGAGGAACGGGCTACACCTTC	CASSQSGGTGYTF
TRBD1	TRBJ2-7	TRBV6-6	many	TGTGCCAGCAGTTACCAGGGGGCTCCCCCCTACGAGCAGTACTTC	CASSYQGAPPYEQYF
TRBD2	TRBJ2-5	TRBV20-1	many	TGCAGTGCGCAAGGGACTAGCGGGAACGGGGAGACCCAGTACTTC	CSAQGTSGNGETQYF
.	TRBJ2-3	TRBV24-1	.	TGTGCCACCAGTGGGGGGACGGGAGTCGTGGATACGCAGTATTTT	CATSGGTGVVDTQYF
.	TRBJ2-5	TRBV19	few	TGTGCCAGTAGTATAGCCCTCGCCCGGTACCAAGAGACCCAGTACTTC	CASSIALARYQETQYF
TRBD2	TRBJ2-1	TRBV20-1	.	TGCAGTGCTAGACTAGCGGGAGGTGGGGAGCAGTTCTTC	CSARLAGGGEQFF
.	TRBJ1-1	TRBV30	many	TGTGCCTGGAAAGTGAACACTGAAGCTTTCTTT	CAWKVNTEAFF
.	TRBJ2-5	TRBV2	many	TGTGCCAGCAGTGAAAATATGTATCTAGGCAACTTC	CASSENMYLGNF
TRBD2	TRBJ2-3	TRBV15	few	TGTGCCACCAGCAGAGATACGGCTAGCGGGAGGCGCACAGATACGCAGTATTTT	CATSRDTASGRRTDTQYF
TRBD1	TRBJ1-2	TRBV12-3/TRBV12-4	many	TGTGCCAGCAGGAGTTTCAGGGGGCAAAGCTATGGCTACACCTTC	CASRSFRGQSYGYTF
.	TRBJ1-2	TRBV29-1	many	TGCAGCGTTCGGGCTTTACAAGCTTCGACAGCGGAGGGCTACACCTTC	CSVRALQASTAEGYTF
.	TRBJ2-3	TRBV29-1	few	TGCAGCGGCCGACCGATCCTAGCAATAGATACGCAGTATTTT	CSGRPILAIDTQYF
.	TRBJ2-7	TRBV15	few	TGTGCCACCAGCAGAGAGTCGGTGGGATACGAGCAGTACTTC	CATSRESVGYEQYF
.	TRBJ1-1	TRBV2	many	TGTGCCAGCAGTGAACAGCCATCCCCCACTGAAGCTTTCTTT	CASSEQPSPTEAFF
TRBD1	TRBJ1-4	TRBV7-2	many	TGTGCCAGCAGCTTGACCGGGACAGGGAATGAAAAACTGTTTTTT	CASSLTGTGNEKLFF
TRBD1	TRBJ1-2	TRBV6-1	few	TGTGCCAGCCGAACGACAGGGAACTATGGCTACACCTTC	CASRTTGNYGYTF
.	TRBJ2-1	TRBV11-2	many	TGTGCCAGCAGCTTATCTTTACACTACAATGAGCAGTTCTTC	CASSLSLHYNEQFF
.	TRBJ1-1	TRBV28	many	TGTGCCAGCAGTTGGCCGGGCACTGAAGCTTTCTTT	CASSWPGTEAFF
TRBD1	TRBJ2-2	TRBV28	many	TGTGCCAGCAGTTCACAGACAGGGCTCTACACCGGGGAGCTGTTTTTT	CASSSQTGLYTGELFF
.	TRBJ1-2	TRBV3-1	many	TGTGCCAGCAGTCGACAGGCGGGGGCGGATGGCTACACCTTC	CASSRQAGADGYTF
.	TRBJ1-1	TRBV9	many	TGTGCCAGCAGCTGGACAGACATGAACACTGAAGCTTTCTTT	CASSWTDMNTEAFF
.	TRBJ1-2	TRBV12-3/TRBV12-4	many	TGTGCCAGCAGCCAAAACGGAGGGGGTGCGGGAGGCTACACCTTC	CASSQNGGGAGGYTF
TRBD1	TRBJ1-5	TRBV27	many	TGTGCCAGCAGTTTAGCAGGGGGCAATAGCAATCAGCCCCAGCATTTT	CASSLAGGNSNQPQHF
TRBD2	TRBJ2-1	TRBV11-2	many	TGTGCCAGCAGCCCGGGACTAGCGGTTAGCTCCTACAATGAGCAGTTCTTC	CASSPGLAVSSYNEQFF
.	TRBJ1-6	TRBV7-2	many	TGTGCCAGCAGCTTAGCCCTTAGTGATTCACCCCTCCACTTT	CASSLALSDSPLHF
TRBD2	TRBJ2-1	TRBV6-2/TRBV6-3	many	TGTGCCAGCAACTTAGCGGGAGAAGGGGACAATGAGCAGTTCTTC	CASNLAGEGDNEQFF
.	TRBJ2-1	TRBV30	many	TGTGCCTGGGGCCAGGGGGGAGCGCTTAGTGAGCAGTTCTTC	CAWGQGGALSEQFF
TRBD2	TRBJ2-1	TRBV11-2	many	TGTGCCAGCAGCCAAACTAGCGGGGTTAATGAGCAGTTCTTC	CASSQTSGVNEQFF